The 15 T cell receptor beta chains below come from one sample, sequenced in a study of blood T cell repertoires in COVID-19. This table comes from immunoSEQ multiplex PCR, and its TCRdb copy is limited to in-frame clones, with some not included. Among 200,000 or so clones listed, 86% were seen once. The sequencing input was peripheral blood. These receptors all stem from a woman aged 45-59 years with acute or convalescent COVID-19.

DNA for the CDR3: TGTGCCAGCAGCCAACGTCAGGAGCGGAGTTCACCCCTCCACTTT. This sequence encodes CASSQRQERSSPLHF. J is TRBJ1-6 and V is TRBV14; the D is unclear. CDR3 length equals 15 residues. CDR1 is SGHDN, CDR2 FVKESK, per germline. The V gene lost 2 bases and the J gene lost 9 bases, with 14 bases spanning the gap. Full variable domain (remainder filled in from reference TRBV14 and TRBJ1-6): EAGVTQFPSHSVIEKGQTVTLRCDPISGHDNLYWYRRVMGKEIKFLLHFVKESKQDESGMPNNRFLAERTGGTYSTLKVQPAELEDSGVYFCASSQRQERSSPLHFGNGTRLTVT.

The gene calls are TRBV20-1 and TRBJ2-1, with D possibly being TRBD2 (6 bases). Looked up from germline, CDR1 is DFQATT and CDR2 is SNEGSKA (reference sequence). V was trimmed by 7 bases and J by 10 bases, leaving 14 bases between them. This CDR3 is 11 amino acids long. The CDR3 bases are TGCAGTGTGAATTGGGGGGACGAGCAGTTCTTC. This translates into CSVNWGDEQFF.

The V and J genes are TRBV7-2 and TRBJ2-1; 7 positions agree with TRBD1. Germline CDR1 is SGHTA and CDR2 is FQGNSA. The V segment lost 5 bases and the J segment 3 bases; nucleotides outside the gene matches: 7. This CDR3 is built from 15 residues. The DNA for the CDR3 is TGTGCCAGCAGCCCCCCGGGACAGTTCTACAATGAGCAGTTCTTC. This translates into CASSPPGQFYNEQFF.

The chain employs TRBV12-3 or TRBV12-4 and TRBJ2-7; weak D call: TRBD1 (6 bases). V was trimmed by 6 bases and J by 2 bases, leaving 11 bases between them. This CDR3 region has 13 residues. Here the CDR3 DNA reads TGTGCCAGCAGCCCCGGACAGCCCTACGAGCAGTACTTC. Its translation: CASSPGQPYEQYF.

The rearrangement joins TRBV25-1 to TRBJ1-1; a possible D gene is TRBD1 (5 bases). CDR3 length: 13 amino acids. The V and J ends lost 6 bases and 4 bases respectively, with 12 bases between them. Germline values: CDR1 MGHDK, CDR2 SYGVNS. In nucleotides, the CDR3 is TGTGCCAGCAGGGGTGTGGGGGGCACTGAAGCTTTCTTT. This translates into CASRGVGGTEAFF.

This clone showed up just a few times. V and J are TRBV27 and TRBJ1-2; D is uncertain. Germline-derived CDR1 and CDR2 are MNHEY and SMNVEV (reference sequence). V was cut by 7 bases and J by 8 bases, with 20 bases left in between. This CDR3 has 14 amino acids. CDR3 nucleotide sequence: TGTGCCAGCACCTCCTCACCCGGTCTACAGGGCTACACCTTC. Encoded protein: CASTSSPGLQGYTF.

This clone has only one observation. This chain connects TRBV7-6 to TRBJ2-5; 14 bases fit TRBD2. Germline loops: CDR1 SGHVS, CDR2 FNYEAQ. With V trimmed by 5 bases and J by 1 base, 3 bases remained unmatched. The CDR3 consists of 16 residues. The CDR3 reads CASSLGTSGSQETQYF. As DNA, the CDR3 is TGTGCCAGCAGCCTGGGGACTAGCGGGAGCCAAGAGACCCAGTACTTC.

This rearrangement joins TRBV9 to TRBJ1-1; D is possibly TRBD1 (5 bases). The V gene's germline CDR1 is SGDLS and CDR2 YYNGEE. Deletions cut 0 bases from V and 5 bases from J, with 14 bases between. The CDR3 covers 15 residues. The CDR3 DNA reads TGTGCCAGCAGCGTAGATCCAGGGTGGAATACTGAAGCTTTCTTT. This codes for CASSVDPGWNTEAFF.

The chain joins TRBV4-1 to TRBJ1-1; a weak D match, TRBD1 (6 bases). Germline V CDR1 and CDR2: MGHRA, YSYEKL. This CDR3 spans 14 amino acids. V was pared by 1 base and J by 6 bases, with 12 bases between. The CDR3 DNA is TGCGCCAGCAGCCAAGGGGTAGGGGGGGCTGAAGCTTTCTTT. It translates to CASSQGVGGAEAFF.

This chain connects TRBV9 to TRBJ1-3; the D is unclear. The germline gives CDR1 SGDLS, CDR2 YYNGEE. Trimming removed 4 bases from V and 4 bases from J, with 9 bases in between. The CDR3 length is 13 residues. CDR3 in amino acids: CASSPGSGNTIYF. CDR3 sequence (DNA): TGTGCCAGCAGCCCGGGGTCAGGAAACACCATATATTTT. Variable domain in full (rest from reference TRBV9 and TRBJ1-3): DSGVTQTPKHLITATGQRVTLRCSPRSGDLSVYWYQQSLDQGLQFLIQYYNGEERAKGNILERFSAQQFPDLHSELNLSSLELGDSALYFCASSPGSGNTIYFGEGSWLTVV.

J is TRBJ2-5 and V is TRBV2; 9 bases align to TRBD1. V lost 4 bases, J lost 5 bases, and 11 bases stayed unmatched. This CDR3 region has 16 residues. CDR1 is SNHLY, CDR2 FYNNEI, per germline. The CDR3 DNA reads as TGTGCCAGCAGTGGGGGTGGGACAGGGATTGGTGAGACCCAGTACTTC. Translation gives CASSGGGTGIGETQYF.

CDR3: CASGLVGQPGYTF. The CDR3 DNA follows: TGTGCTAGTGGTTTGGTAGGACAGCCGGGGTACACCTTC. This sequence joins TRBV12-5 and TRBJ1-2, with D perhaps TRBD1 (6 bases). Trimming removed 0 bases from V and 11 bases from J, with 13 bases in between. From germline, CDR1 is LGHNT and CDR2 FRNRAP. This CDR3 region has 13 residues.

V is TRBV10-3 and J is TRBJ1-6, with D uncertain. The germline CDR1 and CDR2 sequences are ENHRY and SYGVKD. Trimming removed 5 bases from V and 5 bases from J, with 7 bases in between. The length of the CDR3 is 13 residues. CDR3 sequence reads: CAISSGNNSPLHF. CDR3 nucleotides: TGTGCCATCAGTTCCGGTAATAATTCACCCCTCCACTTT.

The sample holds one count of this clone. This sequence joins TRBV30 and TRBJ1-5; TRBD1 matches at 7 bases. Germline loops: CDR1 GTSNPN, CDR2 SVGIG (reference sequence). The V gene end was trimmed by 5 bases and the J gene end by 2 bases; junction bases not matched to a gene: 3. The CDR3 is 13 amino acids. The CDR3 spells CAWGTVGNQPQHF. CDR3 nucleotides: TGTGCCTGGGGGACAGTCGGCAATCAGCCCCAGCATTTT.

The genes are TRBV3-1 (or the pseudogene TRBV3-2) and TRBJ2-5; D is perhaps TRBD1 (6 bases). Germline V lookup: CDR1 LGHDT, CDR2 YNNKEL (reference sequence). V lost 4 bases and J lost 1, with 10 bases in between. This CDR3 contains 14 residues. The CDR3 DNA sequence: TGTGCCAGCAGCCTCCGGGACATCCAAGAGACCCAGTACTTC. Residues: CASSLRDIQETQYF.